This T cell receptor beta chain was recovered during a study of T cell changes during pregnancy in multiple sclerosis. Measured with immunoSEQ multiplex PCR; TCRdb has only the in-frame clones, and not every one. The table includes under 55,000 clones, 85% to 95% detected once. In germline, CDR1 is KGHSH, CDR2 LQKENI. Losses at the gene ends were 8 bases for V and 4 bases for J; bases not matched to a gene: 8. This CDR3 has 15 residues. The rearrangement links TRBV18 to TRBJ2-5, with 12 bases identical to TRBD2. Sequenced material: CD4+ T cells from peripheral blood mononuclear cells, taken before pregnancy. The sequence came from a female donor with multiple sclerosis, enrolled in a pregnancy study. The CDR3 is CASRFGLAGTETQYF. CDR3 nucleotide sequence: TGTGCCAGCCGATTTGGACTAGCGGGAACAGAGACCCAGTACTTC.